This entry is about one T cell receptor (beta chain). It has no known antigen specificity. One base away there is no much larger clone; base qualities are not given. These data are taken from a study of blood T cell repertoires in COVID-19 (TCRdb year 2020). With regard to the full study: Collaborator samples came from the United States, Italy and Spain and covered acute and convalescent phases of COVID-19. The sample metadata nearly always contained a de-identified subject ID, COVID-19 status, age in years and sex. Deeply sampled blood TCRbeta repertoires from subjects exposed to, actively infected with, or recovered from COVID-19 were included in the dataset. The material from the prospective study consisted of cDNA or gDNA derived from T cells, B-cell-depleted T cells, or PBMCs. Where available, HLA class I and class II types were obtained from metadata supplied by the sample provider rather than from assay-based typing. The repertoires were released in a freely available public database meant as a resource for research on the immune response to SARS-CoV-2. The samples were drawn from the first 160 participants of the ongoing ImmuneRACE study and from more than 1,000 subjects provided by 6 global collaborators.

Overall study results and their limits: Clinical and demographic metadata were provided uncurated, with the amount varying by source and participant.

TCRbeta CDR3 regions were amplified from genomic DNA using the immunoSEQ Assay, a bias-controlled multiplex PCR. In the source study's methods: Nucleated cell counts per sample were estimated from amplification of reference gene primers within the assay. Sequence reads were collapsed and filtered to measure the absolute abundance of every unique TCRbeta CDR3 rearrangement. Productive Simpson clonality was computed per sample as the square root of Simpson's diversity index over productive rearrangements. Sourced from immuneACCESS, this table was stored by TCRdb with only in-frame sequences that have V and J called. A share of the clones is absent; for the studies checked, an unresolved V gene accounts for under half, and the remainder has no known explanation. The V and J calls and clone size are taken from that table; D and trimming were inferred from the DNA. Counted in this sample were some 77,000 clones; about 82% of them appeared once. The ten top clones hold 1.5% to 2% of the sample.

V and J are trimmed by 1 base and 6 bases, and the gene matches miss 6 bases of the junction. The cysteine opens and the phenylalanine closes a CDR3 of 15 amino acids. The only DNA kept is the CDR3, 45 bases in frame from the first base. Via the germline V gene (reference sequence), CDR1 is LGHDT and CDR2 YNNKEL. The collaborating institutions used their own protocols to collect whole blood in K2EDTA tubes. For TCRbeta analysis, collaborators shipped samples in one of three forms: frozen whole blood, isolated PBMCs, or DNA extracted from either of those sample types. What was sequenced was peripheral blood. The rearrangement joined TRBV3-1 (or the pseudogene TRBV3-2) to TRBJ2-1, with 7 bases matching TRBD1. This sequence was found in a woman in her sixties or seventies with acute or convalescent COVID-19. The DNA reads TGTGCCAGCAGCCAAGTAGGGCAGGGGGTCAATGAGCAGTTCTTC. Translated, this is CASSQVGQGVNEQFF.